This T cell receptor (beta chain) was recorded in a study of human thymus T cells. Regarding this clone: Its specificity is unknown.

The repertoire was sequenced with immunoSEQ multiplex PCR; TCRdb's copy has only in-frame clones and lacks some. The sample includes roughly 130,000 clones, about 95% of them seen just once. Thymic material originated from resections removed in the course of corrective heart surgery. Notes on the study in general: Reports from related research described highly overlapping thymic repertoires among unrelated individuals.

The CDR3 runs 15 residues. Germline V gene sequence: CDR1 SGHKS, CDR2 YYEKEE (reference sequence). V shed 2 bases and J 8 bases; nucleotides not matched to a gene: 6. Sequencing was done on a sample of thymus tissue. This receptor was taken from a boy younger than two with a congenital heart defect but otherwise immunologically healthy. The chain carries TRBV5-5 and TRBJ1-6, with 8 bases aligning to TRBD1. The CDR3 sequence: CASSFRTGHYSPLHF. The CDR3 DNA reads TGTGCCAGCAGCTTCCGGACAGGGCATTATTCACCCCTCCACTTT.